This T cell receptor (beta chain) comes out of a study of control samples from healthy donors and cancer patients. This CDR3 comprises 16 residues. Germline assignment: CDR1 SGHKS and CDR2 YYEKEE (reference sequence). The V end lost 0 bases, the J end lost 0 bases, and 11 bases lay between the germline ends. The table came from immunoSEQ multiplex PCR; TCRdb's copy has only in-frame clones and leaves some out. The repertoire consists of around 93,000 clones, with about 91% occurring once and the leading ten covering less than 15%. The chain joins TRBV5-5 to TRBJ2-3; D unresolved. Sequencing was done on a sample of blood. This TCR was sampled from a man aged 25-40 years in good health. CDR3 in amino acids: CASSLGPRLSTDTQYF. For the CDR3, the DNA is TGTGCCAGCAGCTTGGGACCCAGGCTTAGCACAGATACGCAGTATTTT.